This T cell receptor beta chain was obtained from a study of T cells after yellow fever vaccination. Looking at the study overall: When fractions had low cell numbers, they were prepared with SMART-Seq v4 Ultra Low Input.

TCRdb redid the calling of the 5' RACE reads with MiXCR, one entry per CDR3 protein. The sample has around 230,000 distinct CDR3 sequences; 6.7% are singletons. This CDR3 spans 17 amino acids. Trimming removed 0 bases from V and 6 bases from J; junction bases left unmatched: 17. CDR1 and CDR2 from the germline V gene are DFQATT and SNEGSKA (reference sequence). Study-level results: One caveat is that FACS-sorted repertoires could contain abundant clonotypes contaminating from the bulk population. Most clones from primary vaccination were detected again post-booster (just over 95% CD4, 88% CD8).

Note on this clonotype: What it recognizes is unknown.

This rearrangement joins TRBV20-1 to TRBJ2-7; TRBD2 matches 7 bases. The specimen comprised CD4+ T cells sorted from PBMCs, sampled on the day of the yellow fever booster vaccination. This sequence was found in a man aged 30 to 39 who received the YFV17D yellow fever vaccine. The CDR3 here is CSARDPLLAGPGSEQYF. The DNA for the CDR3 is TGCAGTGCTAGAGATCCCCTGTTAGCGGGCCCTGGATCCGAGCAGTACTTC.